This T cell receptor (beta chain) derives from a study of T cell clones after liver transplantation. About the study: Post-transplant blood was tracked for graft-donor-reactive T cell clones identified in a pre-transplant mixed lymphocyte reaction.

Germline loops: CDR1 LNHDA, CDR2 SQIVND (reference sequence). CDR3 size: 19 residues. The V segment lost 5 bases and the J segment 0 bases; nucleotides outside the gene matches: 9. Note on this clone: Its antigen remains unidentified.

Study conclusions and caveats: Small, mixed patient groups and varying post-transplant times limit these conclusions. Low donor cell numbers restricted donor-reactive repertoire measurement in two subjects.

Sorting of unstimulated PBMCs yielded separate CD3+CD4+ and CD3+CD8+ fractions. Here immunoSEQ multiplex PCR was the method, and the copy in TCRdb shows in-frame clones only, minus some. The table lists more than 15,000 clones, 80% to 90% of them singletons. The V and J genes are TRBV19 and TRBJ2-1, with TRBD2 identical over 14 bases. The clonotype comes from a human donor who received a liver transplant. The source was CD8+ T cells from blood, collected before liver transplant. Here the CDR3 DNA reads TGTGCCAGTAGTCCCTCCGGACTAGCGGGAGGAGGCTCCTACAATGAGCAGTTCTTC. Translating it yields CASSPSGLAGGGSYNEQFF.